What follows are 21 T cell receptor beta chains derived from one specimen sequenced in a study of blood T cell repertoires in COVID-19. Only in-frame clones appear in the TCRdb table, and some are missing; sequencing was by immunoSEQ multiplex PCR. The sample has about 210,000 clones, around 87% seen once. Input material: PBMCs or T cells enriched from blood (not recorded which). Every receptor here comes from a young man in a cohort exposed to, infected with or recovered from COVID-19 (not recorded which).

CDR3 nucleotides: TGCGCCAGCAGCAATCTAGCGGGCTCTACCTACGAGCAGTACTTC. It yields the protein CASSNLAGSTYEQYF. The V and J genes are TRBV5-1 and TRBJ2-7; 8 positions match TRBD2. Germline values: CDR1 SGHRS, CDR2 YFSETQ. CDR3 length equals 15 residues. V dropped 4 bases and J dropped 2; count of bases not matched to a gene: 8.

This sequence joins TRBV7-9 and TRBJ2-7; tentatively, D is TRBD1 (5 bases). The length of the CDR3 is 15 residues. V gave up 7 bases and J gave up 4 bases, with 20 bases separating them. Germline CDR1 and CDR2: SEHNR and FQNEAQ (reference sequence). CDR3 in DNA: TGTGCCAGCATGATCTTAGGCAGGGCCGGGTACGAGCAGTACTTC. Protein: CASMILGRAGYEQYF.

The chain carries TRBV27 and TRBJ1-5; D call uncertain. There are 13 residues in the CDR3. Germline V lookup: CDR1 MNHEY, CDR2 SMNVEV (reference sequence). The V gene lost 5 bases and the J gene lost 1 base, with 6 bases spanning the gap. The CDR3 DNA reads TGTGCCAGCAGTGGTCGGAGCAATCAGCCCCAGCATTTT. Protein product: CASSGRSNQPQHF.

This rearrangement joins TRBV7-8 to TRBJ2-7; TRBD1 matches at 7 bases. The CDR3 has 14 amino acids. Germline CDR1 is SGHVS and CDR2 is FQNEAQ. After removal of 6 bases from V and 1 base from J, the junction contained 6 bases not matched to a gene. CDR3 region: CASSPTGQSYEQYF. In DNA form, the CDR3 reads TGTGCCAGCAGTCCTACGGGACAGTCCTACGAGCAGTACTTC. The variable domain in full, with the rest retrieved from reference TRBV7-8 and TRBJ2-7, is GAGVSQSPRYKVAKRGQDVALRCDPISGHVSLFWYQQALGQGPEFLTYFQNEAQLDKSGLPSDRFFAERPEGSVSTLKIQRTQQEDSAVYLCASSPTGQSYEQYFGPGTRLTVT.

The chain links TRBV28 to TRBJ2-5; 10 positions agree with TRBD1. The CDR3 has 15 residues. The V segment lost 2 bases and the J segment 6 bases; nucleotides outside the gene matches: 6. From germline, CDR1 is MDHEN and CDR2 SYDVKM. The CDR3 loop reads CASSLAGQGRKTQYF. CDR3 sequence (DNA): TGTGCCAGCAGTTTAGCGGGACAGGGGAGGAAGACCCAGTACTTC.

This chain uses TRBV15 with TRBJ2-7; 8 nucleotides line up with TRBD1. Trimming cost V 4 bases and J 4 bases; bases outside gene matches: 6. The CDR3 has 14 amino acids. Germline V lookup: CDR1 LNHNV, CDR2 YYDKDF (reference sequence). In DNA, the CDR3 is TGTGCCACCAGCATCAGGGGGCGGAGGTACGAGCAGTACTTC. Protein product: CATSIRGRRYEQYF.

The DNA for the CDR3 is TGTGCCACCATGGGAGCTGATCAAGAGACCCAGTACTTC. Encoded protein: CATMGADQETQYF. This chain connects TRBV28 to TRBJ2-5; a weak D match, TRBD2 (5 bases). The CDR3 is 13 amino acids. V was clipped by 10 bases and J by 2 bases, with 14 bases between them. Germline V gene lookup returns CDR1 MDHEN and CDR2 SYDVKM.

The gene calls are TRBV27 and TRBJ1-1, with a possible D match to TRBD1 (5 bases). The germline gives CDR1 MNHEY, CDR2 SMNVEV (reference sequence). V was pared by 3 bases and J by 7 bases, with 12 bases between. The CDR3 length is 13 residues. The CDR3 spells CASSFVGAYEAFF. For the CDR3, the DNA is TGTGCCAGCAGTTTTGTAGGGGCCTATGAAGCTTTCTTT.

This clone was seen just once. This chain uses TRBV5-1 with TRBJ2-2; the match to TRBD2 covers 7 bases. Trimming cost V 4 bases and J 5 bases; bases outside gene matches: 8. The CDR3 consists of 15 residues. The germline CDR1 and CDR2 sequences are SGHRS and YFSETQ. CDR3 loop: CASSTGLGGTGELFF. CDR3 sequence (DNA): TGCGCCAGCAGCACCGGACTAGGTGGGACCGGGGAGCTGTTTTTT.

The rearrangement links TRBV3-1 (or the pseudogene TRBV3-2) to TRBJ2-5, with D possibly matching TRBD1 (5 bases). This CDR3 comprises 16 residues. CDR1 LGHDT and CDR2 YNNKEL come from the germline V gene (reference sequence). V dropped 0 bases and J dropped 5 bases, with 16 bases sitting between them. The CDR3 DNA reads TGTGCCAGCAGCCAAGAGTTGGCAGGGTTGGGGGAGACCCAGTACTTC. This sequence encodes CASSQELAGLGETQYF.

On this clone itself: Distinct nucleotide sequences in the sample also encode this CDR3. The chain has TRBV3-1 (or the pseudogene TRBV3-2) and TRBJ2-5, with D tentatively TRBD2 (5 bases). With 5 bases removed from V and 2 bases from J, the gap between germline ends came to 9 bases. The CDR3 consists of 13 residues. Germline V gene sequence: CDR1 LGHDT, CDR2 YNNKEL (reference sequence). The CDR3: CASSRAGQETQYF. The CDR3 DNA follows: TGTGCCAGCAGCAGGGCGGGTCAAGAGACCCAGTACTTC.

The chain is built from TRBV19 and TRBJ1-1; D is unclear. The CDR3 is 13 amino acids. The V gene lost 6 bases and the J gene lost 3 bases, with 11 bases spanning the gap. The V gene's germline CDR1 is LNHDA and CDR2 SQIVND (reference sequence). CDR3 residues: CASSRRGYTEAFF. In DNA form, the CDR3 reads TGTGCCAGTAGCAGGCGGGGTTACACTGAAGCTTTCTTT.

The chain joins TRBV2 to TRBJ2-5; no clear D. This CDR3 spans 11 amino acids. V lost 6 bases and J 5 bases, leaving 7 bases between the germline ends. The germline gives CDR1 SNHLY, CDR2 FYNNEI. CDR3 sequence: CASRTSETQYF. As DNA, the CDR3 is TGTGCCAGCAGGACTTCGGAGACCCAGTACTTC.

DNA of the CDR3: TGTGCCATCAGTGACCCGGCGACAGCGAGCTCCTACAATGAGCAGTTCTTC. It translates to CAISDPATASSYNEQFF. The rearrangement joins TRBV10-3 to TRBJ2-1; perhaps TRBD1 as D (5 bases). Germline V lookup: CDR1 ENHRY, CDR2 SYGVKD. V was shortened by 3 bases and J by 0 bases, with 15 bases between the two germline ends. The CDR3 runs to 17 residues.

The chain couples TRBV5-1 to TRBJ2-3; TRBD2 matches 10 bases. The length of the CDR3 is 16 residues. Trimming cost V 2 bases and J 0 bases; bases outside gene matches: 3. Germline V gene data show CDR1 as SGHRS and CDR2 as YFSETQ. CDR3 nucleotide sequence: TGCGCCAGCAGCTTTACTAGCGGGACTAGCACAGATACGCAGTATTTT. Encoded protein: CASSFTSGTSTDTQYF.

The chain couples TRBV29-1 to TRBJ1-1, with D tentatively TRBD1 (5 bases). V gave up 1 base and J gave up 0 bases, with 9 bases separating them. The germline V gene encodes CDR1 SQVTM and CDR2 ANQGSEA. The CDR3 loop spans 14 amino acids. CDR3 DNA: TGCAGCGTTGAAGGACGGGGGGTGAACACTGAAGCTTTCTTT. It codes for CSVEGRGVNTEAFF.

This chain joins TRBV25-1 and TRBJ1-4, with a possible D match to TRBD1 (6 bases). The germline CDR1 and CDR2 sequences are MGHDK and SYGVNS. Trimming pared 1 base from V and 7 bases from J, leaving 10 bases between. The CDR3 is 14 amino acids. The CDR3 sequence is CASSELGGIEKLFF. In nucleotides, the CDR3 is TGTGCCAGCAGTGAATTAGGGGGTATTGAAAAACTGTTTTTT.

This clone came up a few times. Written as DNA, the CDR3 is TGTGCCACCAGTGTAGGACAGGGGGCAGAGACCCAGTACTTC. This translates into CATSVGQGAETQYF. The chain recombines TRBV24-1 with TRBJ2-5, with 11 bases matching TRBD1. CDR1 and CDR2 from the germline V gene are KGHDR and SFDVKD. V lost 5 bases, J lost 4 bases, and 2 bases stayed unmatched. The CDR3 is 14 residues long.

V is TRBV15 and J is TRBJ2-7; possible D gene TRBD1, 7 bases. Per the germline V gene, CDR1 is LNHNV and CDR2 is YYDKDF (reference sequence). V was pared by 2 bases and J by 5 bases, with 13 bases between. The CDR3 loop spans 14 amino acids. CDR3 loop: CATSRRRGDNEQYF. CDR3 in DNA: TGTGCCACCAGCAGACGCAGGGGGGACAACGAGCAGTACTTC.

The chain recombines TRBV4-2 with TRBJ1-6; unclear D gene. This CDR3 comprises 16 residues. V lost 2 bases and J 5 bases, leaving 13 bases between the germline ends. The germline V gene has CDR1 LGHNA and CDR2 YNFKEQ. This CDR3 is CASSQPEGGDNSPLHF. The CDR3 DNA reads TGTGCCAGCAGCCAACCTGAGGGCGGCGATAATTCACCCCTCCACTTT.

There are a few counts of this clone. V is TRBV28 and J is TRBJ1-2; D is unresolved. Germline CDR1 MDHEN, CDR2 SYDVKM. V lost 4 bases and J lost 5, with 11 bases in between. CDR3 length: 13 amino acids. DNA for the CDR3: TGTGCCAGCAGTTATCAGAGGGCGTATGGCTACACCTTC. It translates to CASSYQRAYGYTF.